Detailed here is one T cell receptor (beta chain). The trim removed 9 bases at V and 7 bases at J, leaving 9 bases unmatched. This CDR3 spans 13 amino acids. Germline V CDR1 and CDR2: SGHDT, YYEEEE. TCRdb reprocessed the 5' RACE reads via MiXCR and lists one record per CDR3 protein. The sample carries a few hundred thousand distinct CDR3 sequences, 20% to 25% recorded once. The record originates from a study of T-cell memory formation after mild COVID-19. The V and J genes are TRBV5-6 and TRBJ2-3; 9 bases match TRBD1. This clonotype originated in an adult woman who had mild COVID-19 (a few samples of this study predate the infection). Cell type and time point are not known. What was sequenced was PBMCs or a T cell subset sorted from them (not recorded which). In nucleotides, the CDR3 is TGTGCCACCCGGGACAGGGCAACACATACGCAGTATTTT. Its protein product is CATRDRATHTQYF. Full variable domain (remainder filled in from reference TRBV5-6 and TRBJ2-3): DAGVTQSPTHLIKTRGQQVTLRCSPKSGHDTVSWYQQALGQGPQFIFQYYEEEERQRGNFPDRFSGHQFPNYSSELNVNALLLGDSALYLCATRDRATHTQYFGPGTRLTVL.